The 21 T cell receptor beta chains below were found in one sample sequenced in a study of regulatory T cells in long-lasting Graves disease. The authors built TCR beta libraries using iRepertoire HTBI primers and Arm-PCR of CDR3 regions. TCRdb processed the multiplex PCR reads anew with MiXCR; each CDR3 protein has one entry. The sample shows under 400,000 distinct CDR3 sequences, 15% to 20% of them seen only once. Time point described: newly diagnosed GD, antithyroid drugs for less than 3 months. The TCR library was made from RNA that had been extracted from PBMCs in TRIzol. These data also formed part of another study, on T cells in Graves' hyperthyroidism and ophthalmopathy.

The sequenced sample was peripheral blood mononuclear cells (PBMCs), obtained at new diagnosis, from a patient treated with antithyroid drugs. These receptor sequences come from a man in his forties with Graves disease.

The chain links TRBV12-3 or TRBV12-4 to TRBJ2-2, with TRBD1 identical over 8 bases. CDR3 length: 15 residues. J lost 6 bases, V lost 6 bases, and 9 bases had no gene match. CDR3 sequence: CASSPLRGPAGELFF. The CDR3 nucleotides are TGTGCCAGCAGCCCTCTCAGGGGGCCAGCCGGGGAGCTGTTTTTT.

The chain carries TRBV7-2 and TRBJ1-2; D not certain. CDR1 is SGHTA and CDR2 is FQGNSA in the germline V gene. CDR3 length equals 15 residues. Trimming left V 4 bases short and J 10 bases short, with 22 bases between. The DNA of the CDR3 is TGTGCCAGCAGCTCTCTTGGACCGTCAACTATGGACTACACCTTC. It yields the protein CASSSLGPSTMDYTF.

This clonotype was detected many times. The chain couples TRBV12-3 or TRBV12-4 to TRBJ2-7, with D uncertain. V was pared by 4 bases and J by 6 bases, with 10 bases between. This CDR3 contains 12 residues. CDR3 residues: CASSSSAPEQYF. Written as DNA, the CDR3 is TGTGCCAGCAGTTCATCGGCCCCCGAGCAGTACTTC.

The chain couples TRBV6-2 or TRBV6-3 to TRBJ2-1; TRBD2 matches 7 bases. V lost 6 bases to trimming and J lost 4 bases; unmatched junction nucleotides: 6. CDR1 is MNHEY, CDR2 SVGEGT, per germline. CDR3 length: 14 residues. The CDR3 region is CASRGGGRYNEQFF. In DNA form, the CDR3 reads TGTGCCAGCAGGGGGGGGGGGAGGTACAATGAGCAGTTCTTC.

The chain carries TRBV19 and TRBJ1-2, with a weak D call TRBD1 (6 bases). Germline CDR1 reads LNHDA; CDR2 reads SQIVND (reference sequence). CDR3 length: 14 residues. V shed 7 bases and J shed 0 bases, with 12 bases lying between them. CDR3 loop: CASTRTAANYGYTF. In DNA, the CDR3 is TGTGCCAGTACTAGGACAGCTGCTAACTATGGCTACACCTTC.

The chain has TRBV7-2 and TRBJ1-3; D might be TRBD1 (5 bases). Germline loops: CDR1 SGHTA, CDR2 FQGNSA. Deletions cut 2 bases from V and 11 bases from J, with 19 bases between. The CDR3 length is 15 residues. As DNA, the CDR3 is TGTGCCAGCAGCTTACCCGGGACGGCCCCGATCGCCATATATTTT. Its translation is CASSLPGTAPIAIYF.

Worth noting for this clonotype: Being one base from a much bigger clone, this may be a read error. The chain joins TRBV5-1 to TRBJ2-1; D may be TRBD1 (5 bases). CDR1 is SGHRS and CDR2 is YFSETQ in the germline V gene. V was cut by 4 bases and J by 9 bases, with 14 bases left in between. The CDR3 covers 13 residues. The CDR3 protein is CASSRIGVAEQFF. The CDR3, as DNA: TGCGCCAGCAGCCGGATAGGGGTGGCTGAGCAGTTCTTC.

V usage is TRBV4-3 and J usage is TRBJ1-2, with D unclear. The germline gives CDR1 LGHNA, CDR2 YSLEER. The CDR3 is 14 amino acids. The germline V and J ends were trimmed by 1 base and 1 base, with 7 bases remaining between them. CDR3: CASSQAWGNYGYTF. The CDR3 DNA reads as TGCGCCAGCAGCCAAGCGTGGGGTAACTATGGCTACACCTTC.

Note on this clonotype: A clone one base away is much larger, so this may be a read error. J is TRBJ1-2 and V is TRBV6-1, with 8 bases matching TRBD1. The CDR3 loop spans 14 amino acids. Looked up from germline, CDR1 is MNHNS and CDR2 is SASEGT. CDR3 nucleotide sequence: TGTGCCAGCAGTGAGGCCCAGGGGGCGCAAGGCTTCACCTTC. It translates to CASSEAQGAQGFTF.

The sample holds a few counts of this clonotype. The rearrangement joins TRBV27 to TRBJ2-5; perhaps TRBD1 as D (7 bases). Trimming pared 6 bases from V and 0 bases from J, leaving 14 bases between. Germline V gene data show CDR1 as MNHEY and CDR2 as SMNVEV (reference sequence). This CDR3 comprises 15 residues. The CDR3 bases are TGTGCCAGCAGGGCGGGACAGAAGTACCAAGAGACCCAGTACTTC. It encodes CASRAGQKYQETQYF.

Note on this clonotype: This may arise from a read error, as a much more abundant clone is one base away. Since the CDR3 does not end with the conserved phenylalanine or tryptophan, this likely comes from a read error. The gene calls are TRBV12-3 or TRBV12-4 and TRBJ1-5, with TRBD1 identical over 7 bases. The CDR3 has 14 amino acids. The trim removed 10 bases at V and 0 bases at J, leaving 6 bases unmatched. This CDR3 reads CAIATGNSNQPQHS. The CDR3 bases are TGTGCCATCGCGACAGGGAATAGCAATCAGCCCCAGCATTCT.

This clonotype was recorded many times. The rearrangement links TRBV5-8 to TRBJ2-3, with 13 bases matching TRBD2. The germline V gene has CDR1 SGHTS and CDR2 YDEGEE. This CDR3 comprises 18 residues. The J segment lost 6 bases and the V segment lost 3 bases, leaving 13 bases of the junction unmatched. The DNA for the CDR3 is TGTGCCAGCAGCTCCCTGGGACTAGCGGGAATCGAGCGGGATACGCAGTATTTT. It specifies CASSSLGLAGIERDTQYF. Complete variable domain (other parts from reference TRBV5-8 and TRBJ2-3): EAGVTQSPTHLIKTRGQQATLRCSPISGHTSVYWYQQALGLGLQFLLWYDEGEERNRGNFPPRFSGRQFPNYSSELNVNALELEDSALYLCASSSLGLAGIERDTQYFGPGTRLTVL.

This clonotype showed up many times. The J gene is TRBJ2-3, the V gene TRBV4-2, with 8 positions matching TRBD2. The CDR3 is 16 amino acids. V lost 1 base to trimming and J lost 6 bases; unmatched junction nucleotides: 9. CDR1 is LGHNA and CDR2 is YNFKEQ in the germline V gene. The CDR3 loop reads CASSQVAGGVADTQYF. Here the CDR3 DNA reads TGTGCCAGCAGCCAAGTAGCCGGGGGGGTTGCGGATACGCAGTATTTT.

The genes are TRBV3-1 and TRBJ2-1, with TRBD2 identical over 14 bases. Germline V CDR1 and CDR2: LGHDT, YNNKEL (reference sequence). Unmatched junction bases numbered 5, after V lost 1 base and J lost 9 bases. CDR3 size: 16 residues. The CDR3, as DNA: TGTGCCAGCAGCCAAGCGACTAGCGGGGGGGCCGGTGAGCAGTTCTTC. It encodes CASSQATSGGAGEQFF.

V usage is TRBV20-1 and J usage is TRBJ1-1, with D perhaps TRBD1 (5 bases). Germline V gene data show CDR1 as DFQATT and CDR2 as SNEGSKA (reference sequence). Trimming took off 3 bases at V and 4 bases at J, with 9 bases between the two ends. The CDR3 is made up of 12 amino acids. CDR3 region: CSARIRATEAFF. The CDR3 DNA is TGCAGTGCTAGGATCAGGGCCACTGAAGCTTTCTTT.

This clonotype has a count of ten or more. The chain carries TRBV5-4 and TRBJ1-1; a weak D match, TRBD1 (5 bases). Trimming pared 0 bases from V and 4 bases from J, leaving 13 bases between. The CDR3 totals 15 residues. CDR1 is SGHNT and CDR2 is YYREEE in the germline V gene (reference sequence). The CDR3 sequence: CASSLARARGTEAFF. CDR3 nucleotides: TGTGCCAGCAGCTTGGCAAGGGCTAGGGGCACTGAAGCTTTCTTT. Variable domain in full (rest from reference TRBV5-4 and TRBJ1-1): ETGVTQSPTHLIKTRGQQVTLRCSSQSGHNTVSWYQQALGQGPQFIFQYYREEENGRGNFPPRFSGLQFPNYSSELNVNALELDDSALYLCASSLARARGTEAFFGQGTRLTVV.

In its sample, this clonotype was seen a few times. V and J are TRBV3-1 and TRBJ2-5, with D possibly matching TRBD1 (5 bases). Germline-derived CDR1 and CDR2 are LGHDT and YNNKEL (reference sequence). Between the trimmed V and J ends, which lost 5 bases and 2 bases, there was a span of 15 bases. This CDR3 comprises 15 residues. DNA for the CDR3: TGTGCCAGCAGCTCACAGGTCGAGTGGCAAGAGACCCAGTACTTC. Its translation: CASSSQVEWQETQYF.

At least ten counts were recorded for this clonotype. The chain links TRBV28 to TRBJ2-5; perhaps TRBD2 as D (6 bases). Germline V CDR1 and CDR2: MDHEN, SYDVKM. This CDR3 is built from 17 residues. Trimming removed 2 bases at V and 1 base at J, with 17 bases between. DNA for the CDR3: TGTGCCAGCAGTTTAAATTATGCTAGCGCGTCCCAAGAGACCCAGTACTTC. Translating it yields CASSLNYASASQETQYF.

This clonotype has ten or more counts. This chain links TRBV4-1 with TRBJ2-5; possible D gene TRBD2, 6 bases. CDR1 is MGHRA and CDR2 is YSYEKL in the germline V gene. CDR3 length: 16 residues. V was clipped by 2 bases and J by 1 base, with 14 bases between them. The CDR3 coding sequence is TGCGCCAGCAGCCAAAATCGGGGCGGGGCCCAAGAGACCCAGTACTTC. It encodes CASSQNRGGAQETQYF.

This clonotype was recorded many times. The chain has TRBV10-3 and TRBJ1-1; the D is unclear. Germline V gene data show CDR1 as ENHRY and CDR2 as SYGVKD. V lost 5 bases to trimming and J lost 2 bases, with 15 bases between them. The CDR3 contains 15 residues. The CDR3 loop reads CAISPAWGTNTEAFF. In nucleotides, the CDR3 is TGTGCCATCAGTCCTGCTTGGGGAACCAACACTGAAGCTTTCTTT.

Comments on this clonotype: A read error is possible here, since a much larger clone lies one base away. J is TRBJ2-2 and V is TRBV2; D unresolved. This CDR3 contains 16 residues. In germline, CDR1 is SNHLY, CDR2 FYNNEI. The CDR3: CPSSERTALNTGELFF. The DNA of the CDR3 is TGTCCCAGCAGTGAACGGACCGCTTTAAACACCGGGGAGCTGTTTTTT.